This is a list of T cell receptor beta chains from one sample in a study of T cell responses to AZD1222 COVID-19 vaccine. Here immunoSEQ multiplex PCR was the method, and the copy in TCRdb shows in-frame clones only, minus some. The sample records roughly 200,000 clones, 91% being singletons. The input for sequencing was peripheral blood, taken 28 days after the second AZD1222 dose. Receptor source: an adult who received the AZD1222 COVID-19 vaccine. Each CDR3 is given with its conserved first and last residue. A D gene is named only where the DNA matches it firmly. Clone size appears in some rows only: once, few, many, or a class for an expanded clone.

V gene: TRBV2
J gene: TRBJ2-7
clone size: NA
D gene: TRBD1
CDR3 length: 14
CDR3 protein: CASSVGTGGYEQYF
CDR3 DNA: TGTGCCAGCAGTGTTGGGACAGGGGGGTACGAGCAGTACTTC

V gene: TRBV6-2/TRBV6-3
J gene: TRBJ1-5
clone size: NA
D gene: NA
CDR3 length: 15
CDR3 protein: CASSYQGRRNQPQHF
CDR3 DNA: TGTGCCAGCAGTTACCAGGGAAGGCGCAATCAGCCCCAGCATTTT

V gene: TRBV2
J gene: TRBJ2-7
clone size: NA
D gene: NA
CDR3 length: 13
CDR3 protein: CASGEQATYEQYF
CDR3 DNA: TGTGCCAGCGGAGAACAGGCCACCTACGAGCAGTACTTC

V gene: TRBV18
J gene: TRBJ1-4
clone size: once
D gene: NA
CDR3 length: 19
CDR3 protein: CASSLLEGGTSATNEKLFF
CDR3 DNA: TGTGCCAGCTCACTCCTGGAGGGGGGGACGTCGGCAACTAATGAAAAACTGTTTTTT

V gene: TRBV7-9
J gene: TRBJ2-5
clone size: few
D gene: TRBD1
CDR3 length: 16
CDR3 protein: CASRVGQGSSQETQYF
CDR3 DNA: TGTGCCAGCAGAGTAGGACAGGGGTCGAGTCAAGAGACCCAGTACTTC

V gene: TRBV19
J gene: TRBJ2-2
clone size: NA
D gene: TRBD2
CDR3 length: 16
CDR3 protein: CASSLRTSGIDGELFF
CDR3 DNA: TGTGCCAGTAGTCTCAGGACTAGCGGGATTGACGGGGAGCTGTTTTTT

V gene: TRBV6-5
J gene: TRBJ1-3
clone size: NA
D gene: TRBD1
CDR3 length: 15
CDR3 protein: CASSSDRAAGNTIYF
CDR3 DNA: TGTGCCAGCAGTTCGGACAGGGCGGCTGGAAACACCATATATTTT

V gene: TRBV18
J gene: TRBJ1-1
clone size: NA
D gene: NA
CDR3 length: 12
CDR3 protein: CASSPSLTEAFF
CDR3 DNA: TGTGCCAGCTCACCCAGCTTGACTGAAGCTTTCTTT

V gene: TRBV5-1
J gene: TRBJ2-1
clone size: NA
D gene: NA
CDR3 length: 18
CDR3 protein: CASSLRAPTGIYYNEQFF
CDR3 DNA: TGCGCCAGCAGCTTGAGGGCACCGACGGGGATCTACTACAATGAGCAGTTCTTC

V gene: TRBV6-5
J gene: TRBJ1-5
clone size: NA
D gene: NA
CDR3 length: 15
CDR3 protein: CASSLNRVSNQPQHF
CDR3 DNA: TGTGCCAGCAGTCTAAACAGGGTATCAAATCAGCCCCAGCATTTT

V gene: TRBV19
J gene: TRBJ2-3
clone size: once
D gene: NA
CDR3 length: 14
CDR3 protein: CASSIKQGADTQYF
CDR3 DNA: TGTGCCAGTAGTATAAAACAGGGCGCAGATACGCAGTATTTT

V gene: TRBV27
J gene: TRBJ2-1
clone size: NA
D gene: TRBD2
CDR3 length: 16
CDR3 protein: CASSLSPAGAGNEQFF
CDR3 DNA: TGTGCCAGCAGTTTATCCCCAGCGGGAGCGGGAAATGAGCAGTTCTTC

V gene: TRBV6-5
J gene: TRBJ1-5
clone size: NA
D gene: NA
CDR3 length: 16
CDR3 protein: CASSYRAGQSNQPQHF
CDR3 DNA: TGTGCCAGCAGTTATAGGGCAGGGCAAAGCAATCAGCCCCAGCATTTT

V gene: TRBV5-1
J gene: TRBJ1-1
clone size: few
D gene: NA
CDR3 length: 14
CDR3 protein: CASSLREGNTEAFF
CDR3 DNA: TGCGCCAGCAGCTTGCGGGAGGGGAACACTGAAGCTTTCTTT

V gene: TRBV11-2
J gene: TRBJ2-7
clone size: NA
D gene: NA
CDR3 length: 13
CDR3 protein: CASSRDTSYEQYF
CDR3 DNA: TGTGCCAGCAGCCGGGACACCTCCTACGAGCAGTACTTC

V gene: TRBV27
J gene: TRBJ1-2
clone size: NA
D gene: TRBD1
CDR3 length: 15
CDR3 protein: CASSGRRTGQGGYTF
CDR3 DNA: TGTGCCAGCAGTGGACGCAGGACAGGGCAAGGAGGCTACACCTTC

V gene: TRBV16
J gene: TRBJ2-1
clone size: NA
D gene: NA
CDR3 length: 12
CDR3 protein: CASSQTGNEQFF
CDR3 DNA: TGTGCCAGCAGCCAGACGGGCAATGAGCAGTTCTTC

V gene: TRBV13
J gene: TRBJ1-1
clone size: NA
D gene: NA
CDR3 length: 21
CDR3 protein: CASSTKLLTTGSAYRGTEAFF
CDR3 DNA: TGTGCCAGCAGCACCAAGCTCTTAACTACAGGGTCTGCTTACCGGGGCACTGAAGCTTTCTTT

V gene: TRBV6-2/TRBV6-3
J gene: TRBJ1-5
clone size: NA
D gene: NA
CDR3 length: 15
CDR3 protein: CASSYGGAGNQPQHF
CDR3 DNA: TGTGCCAGCAGTTACGGAGGGGCAGGCAATCAGCCCCAGCATTTT

V gene: TRBV7-8
J gene: TRBJ1-5
clone size: NA
D gene: NA
CDR3 length: 14
CDR3 protein: CASSLTDRDQPQHF
CDR3 DNA: TGTGCCAGCAGCTTAACGGACCGTGATCAGCCCCAGCATTTT

V gene: TRBV7-6
J gene: TRBJ2-1
clone size: NA
D gene: NA
CDR3 length: 14
CDR3 protein: CASSPPGAYNEQFF
CDR3 DNA: TGTGCCAGCAGCCCCCCGGGAGCCTACAATGAGCAGTTCTTC

V gene: TRBV19
J gene: TRBJ2-5
clone size: NA
D gene: TRBD2
CDR3 length: 15
CDR3 protein: CASTSGRSGGKTQYF
CDR3 DNA: TGTGCCAGTACTAGCGGGAGATCGGGTGGTAAGACCCAGTACTTC

V gene: TRBV5-1
J gene: TRBJ1-2
clone size: NA
D gene: TRBD1
CDR3 length: 15
CDR3 protein: CASSYGQGGNYGYTF
CDR3 DNA: TGCGCCAGCAGCTATGGACAGGGGGGCAACTATGGCTACACCTTC

V gene: TRBV5-1
J gene: TRBJ2-5
clone size: NA
D gene: NA
CDR3 length: 16
CDR3 protein: CASSWAGTPSQETQYF
CDR3 DNA: TGCGCCAGCAGCTGGGCCGGGACACCTAGTCAAGAGACCCAGTACTTC

V gene: TRBV24-1
J gene: TRBJ2-5
clone size: once
D gene: NA
CDR3 length: 12
CDR3 protein: CATSEGQETQYF
CDR3 DNA: TGTGCCACCAGTGAGGGGCAAGAGACCCAGTACTTC

V gene: TRBV30
J gene: TRBJ1-5
clone size: NA
D gene: NA
CDR3 length: 13
CDR3 protein: CAWSLGDNQPQHF
CDR3 DNA: TGTGCCTGGAGTTTGGGGGACAATCAGCCCCAGCATTTT

V gene: TRBV19
J gene: TRBJ1-1
clone size: NA
D gene: TRBD1
CDR3 length: 14
CDR3 protein: CASSFRTGYTEAFF
CDR3 DNA: TGTGCCAGTAGTTTCAGGACAGGTTACACTGAAGCTTTCTTT

V gene: TRBV5-1
J gene: TRBJ2-1
clone size: NA
D gene: TRBD2
CDR3 length: 16
CDR3 protein: CASSLRLAGDYNEQFF
CDR3 DNA: TGCGCCAGCAGCCTGAGGCTAGCGGGGGACTACAATGAGCAGTTCTTC

V gene: TRBV7-3
J gene: TRBJ2-2
clone size: NA
D gene: TRBD2
CDR3 length: 17
CDR3 protein: CASSFLPQAGDTGELFF
CDR3 DNA: TGTGCCAGCAGCTTTTTACCCCAAGCGGGGGACACCGGGGAGCTGTTTTTT

V gene: TRBV5-1
J gene: TRBJ2-5
clone size: NA
D gene: TRBD2
CDR3 length: 19
CDR3 protein: CPTRRLQYAAGGRQETQYF
CDR3 DNA: TGCCCCACCCGCCGACTCCAATACGCAGCGGGGGGGCGGCAAGAGACCCAGTACTTC

V gene: TRBV18
J gene: TRBJ1-5
clone size: NA
D gene: NA
CDR3 length: 13
CDR3 protein: CASSPRDSEPQHF
CDR3 DNA: TGTGCCAGCTCACCCCGAGACTCTGAGCCCCAGCATTTT

V gene: TRBV11-2
J gene: TRBJ2-2
clone size: NA
D gene: NA
CDR3 length: 13
CDR3 protein: CASSLKEGGELFF
CDR3 DNA: TGTGCCAGCAGCCTAAAGGAGGGCGGGGAGCTGTTTTTT

V gene: TRBV6-6
J gene: TRBJ2-1
clone size: once
D gene: TRBD2
CDR3 length: 16
CDR3 protein: CASSPTTSGAYNEQFF
CDR3 DNA: TGTGCCAGCAGTCCCACGACTAGCGGGGCATACAATGAGCAGTTCTTC

V gene: TRBV2
J gene: TRBJ1-6
clone size: NA
D gene: TRBD1
CDR3 length: 15
CDR3 protein: CASSVEGQGNSPLHF
CDR3 DNA: TGTGCCAGCAGTGTAGAGGGACAGGGTAATTCACCCCTCCACTTT

V gene: TRBV6-2/TRBV6-3
J gene: TRBJ1-5
clone size: NA
D gene: NA
CDR3 length: 14
CDR3 protein: CASSTSGGNQPQHF
CDR3 DNA: TGTGCCAGCAGTACCTCGGGGGGGAATCAGCCCCAGCATTTT

V gene: TRBV5-6
J gene: TRBJ2-1
clone size: NA
D gene: TRBD1
CDR3 length: 17
CDR3 protein: CASSLLGQGGAYNEQFF
CDR3 DNA: TGTGCCAGCAGCTTGTTGGGACAGGGGGGTGCCTACAATGAGCAGTTCTTC

V gene: TRBV29-1
J gene: TRBJ2-7
clone size: NA
D gene: NA
CDR3 length: 11
CDR3 protein: CSARMTYEQYF
CDR3 DNA: TGCAGCGCCCGGATGACCTACGAGCAGTACTTC

V gene: TRBV5-3
J gene: TRBJ1-3
clone size: NA
D gene: TRBD1
CDR3 length: 11
CDR3 protein: CARSPGGTGPF
CDR3 DNA: TGTGCCAGAAGCCCCGGGGGGACAGGACCTTTT

V gene: TRBV7-9
J gene: TRBJ1-2
clone size: NA
D gene: NA
CDR3 length: 14
CDR3 protein: CASSLAGQVYGYTF
CDR3 DNA: TGTGCCAGCAGCTTAGCGGGTCAGGTCTATGGCTACACCTTC

V gene: TRBV10-1
J gene: TRBJ1-6
clone size: once
D gene: NA
CDR3 length: 15
CDR3 protein: CASSESQGGNSPLHF
CDR3 DNA: TGCGCCAGCAGTGAATCACAGGGAGGTAATTCACCCCTCCACTTT

V gene: TRBV5-1
J gene: TRBJ1-2
clone size: NA
D gene: TRBD1
CDR3 length: 16
CDR3 protein: CASSFFNPGQDDGYTF
CDR3 DNA: TGCGCCAGCAGCTTCTTCAATCCGGGACAGGACGATGGCTACACCTTC

V gene: TRBV6-5
J gene: TRBJ2-6
clone size: NA
D gene: NA
CDR3 length: 16
CDR3 protein: CASSYSGFSGANVLTF
CDR3 DNA: TGTGCCAGCAGTTACTCGGGGTTCTCTGGGGCCAACGTCCTGACTTTC

V gene: TRBV5-8
J gene: TRBJ2-4
clone size: NA
D gene: NA
CDR3 length: 14
CDR3 protein: CASSFRGPRNIQYF
CDR3 DNA: TGTGCCAGCAGCTTTCGAGGGCCTAGGAACATTCAGTACTTC

V gene: TRBV9
J gene: TRBJ2-7
clone size: NA
D gene: NA
CDR3 length: 15
CDR3 protein: CASSPRAGRAYEQYF
CDR3 DNA: TGTGCCAGCAGCCCCCGCGCGGGACGGGCCTACGAGCAGTACTTC

V gene: TRBV7-2
J gene: TRBJ1-6
clone size: NA
D gene: TRBD1
CDR3 length: 15
CDR3 protein: CASSLTGTGGSPLHF
CDR3 DNA: TGTGCCAGCAGCCTTACCGGGACAGGGGGTTCACCCCTCCACTTT